The clone carrying this T cell receptor beta chain was detected a few times. The isolated RNA, all of it, was reverse transcribed, so expressed TCRB transcripts were what got sequenced. Only in-frame clones appear in the TCRdb table, and some are missing; sequencing was by immunoSEQ multiplex PCR. In the table there are 250,000 to 300,000 clones, about 7.8% of which are singletons. Per germline, CDR1 MNHNY and CDR2 SVGAGI (reference sequence). The CDR3 has 14 residues. With 6 bases removed from V and 4 bases from J, the gap between germline ends came to 15 bases. The entry originates in a study of beta chain features in type 1 diabetes.

Sequencing was done on a sample of central memory CD4+ T cells from blood. This chain uses TRBV6-6 with TRBJ1-1; TRBD1 might be the D (6 bases). The source is a woman aged 18-29 years in good health. CDR3: CASSRLTGTTEAFF. For the CDR3, the DNA is TGTGCCAGCAGCCGCCTCACAGGGACCACTGAAGCTTTCTTT.